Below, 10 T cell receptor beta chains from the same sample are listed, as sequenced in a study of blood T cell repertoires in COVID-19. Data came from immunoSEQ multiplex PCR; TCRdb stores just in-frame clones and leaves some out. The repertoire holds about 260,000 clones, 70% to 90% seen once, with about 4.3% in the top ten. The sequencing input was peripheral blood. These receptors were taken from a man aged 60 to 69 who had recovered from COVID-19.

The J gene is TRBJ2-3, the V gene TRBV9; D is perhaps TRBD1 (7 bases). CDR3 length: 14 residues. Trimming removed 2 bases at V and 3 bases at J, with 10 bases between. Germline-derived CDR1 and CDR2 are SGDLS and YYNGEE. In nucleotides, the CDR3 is TGTGCCAGCAGCGTCCCAGGGGGGACAGATACGCAGTATTTT. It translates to CASSVPGGTDTQYF. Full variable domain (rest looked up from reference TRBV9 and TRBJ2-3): DSGVTQTPKHLITATGQRVTLRCSPRSGDLSVYWYQQSLDQGLQFLIQYYNGEERAKGNILERFSAQQFPDLHSELNLSSLELGDSALYFCASSVPGGTDTQYFGPGTRLTVL.

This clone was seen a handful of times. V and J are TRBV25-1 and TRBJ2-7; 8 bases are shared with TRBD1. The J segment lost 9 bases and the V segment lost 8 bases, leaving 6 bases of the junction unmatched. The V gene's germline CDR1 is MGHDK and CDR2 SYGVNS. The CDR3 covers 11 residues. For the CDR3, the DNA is TGTGCCAGCCGGACAGGGAACGTGCAGTACTTC. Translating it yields CASRTGNVQYF.

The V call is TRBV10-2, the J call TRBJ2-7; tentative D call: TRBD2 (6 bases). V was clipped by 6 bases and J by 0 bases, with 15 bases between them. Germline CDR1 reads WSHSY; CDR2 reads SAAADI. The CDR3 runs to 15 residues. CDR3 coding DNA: TGCGCCAGCAGCGTCCGGGACTGGAACTCCTACGAGCAGTACTTC. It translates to CASSVRDWNSYEQYF.

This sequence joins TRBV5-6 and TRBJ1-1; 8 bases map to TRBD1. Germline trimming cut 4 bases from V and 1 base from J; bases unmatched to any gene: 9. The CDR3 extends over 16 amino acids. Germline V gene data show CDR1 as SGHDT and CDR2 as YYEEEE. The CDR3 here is CASSTGTGRRNTEAFF. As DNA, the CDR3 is TGTGCCAGCAGCACCGGGACAGGACGCCGGAACACTGAAGCTTTCTTT.

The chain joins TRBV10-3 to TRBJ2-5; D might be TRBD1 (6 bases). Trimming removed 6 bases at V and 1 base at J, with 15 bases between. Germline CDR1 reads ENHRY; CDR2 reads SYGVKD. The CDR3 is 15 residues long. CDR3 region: CAIRTAGQSQETQYF. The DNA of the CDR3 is TGTGCCATCAGGACCGCTGGACAGTCCCAAGAGACCCAGTACTTC.

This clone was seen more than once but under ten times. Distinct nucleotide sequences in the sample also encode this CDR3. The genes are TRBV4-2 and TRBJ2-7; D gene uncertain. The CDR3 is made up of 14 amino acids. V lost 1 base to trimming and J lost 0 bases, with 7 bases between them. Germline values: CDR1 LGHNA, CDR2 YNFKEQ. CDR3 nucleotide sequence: TGTGCCAGCAGCCAAGGAGATAGCTCCTACGAGCAGTACTTC. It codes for CASSQGDSSYEQYF.

The CDR3 sequence is CAWSVLAGVGEQYF. The DNA for the CDR3 is TGTGCCTGGAGTGTCTTAGCGGGAGTGGGTGAGCAGTACTTC. This rearrangement joins TRBV30 to TRBJ2-7; 9 nucleotides agree with TRBD2. CDR1 GTSNPN and CDR2 SVGIG come from the germline V gene (reference sequence). The V segment lost 0 bases and the J segment 7 bases; nucleotides outside the gene matches: 7. This CDR3 contains 14 residues.

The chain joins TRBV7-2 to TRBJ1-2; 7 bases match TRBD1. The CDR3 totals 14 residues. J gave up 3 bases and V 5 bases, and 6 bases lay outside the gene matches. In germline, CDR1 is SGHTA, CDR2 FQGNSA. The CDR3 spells CASSPRQGDYGYTF. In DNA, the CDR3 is TGTGCCAGCAGCCCCCGACAGGGCGACTATGGCTACACCTTC.

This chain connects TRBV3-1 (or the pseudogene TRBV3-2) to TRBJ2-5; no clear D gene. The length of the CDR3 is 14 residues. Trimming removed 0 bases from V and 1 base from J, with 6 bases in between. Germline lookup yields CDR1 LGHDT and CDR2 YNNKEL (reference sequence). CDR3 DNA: TGTGCCAGCAGCCAAGATTACAGCCAAGAGACCCAGTACTTC. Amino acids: CASSQDYSQETQYF.

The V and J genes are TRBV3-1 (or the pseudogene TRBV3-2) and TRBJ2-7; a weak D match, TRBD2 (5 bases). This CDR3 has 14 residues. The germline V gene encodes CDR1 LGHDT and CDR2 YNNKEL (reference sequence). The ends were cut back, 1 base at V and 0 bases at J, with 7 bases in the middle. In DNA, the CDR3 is TGTGCCAGCAGCCAAGCGGGGAGCTCCTACGAGCAGTACTTC. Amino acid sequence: CASSQAGSSYEQYF.